The source of this TCR beta chain is a study of shared clonotypes between healthy human individuals. Findings of the study overall: Generally, estimated richness proved larger in naive subsets than it did in memory subsets.

In the CD4+ fraction, cells were divided into CD45RA+ naive and CD45RA-negative memory subsets. TCRdb's table, derived via immunoSEQ multiplex PCR, lists solely in-frame clones and lacks some. This sample has over 950,000 clones, with 60% to 80% found just once. This clone was counted a few times. Its antigen is not identified. The germline gives CDR1 SEHNR, CDR2 FQNEAQ (reference sequence). This CDR3 is built from 17 residues. The V gene end was trimmed by 5 bases and the J gene end by 2 bases; junction bases not matched to a gene: 10. The sample comprised memory CD4+ T cells from PBMCs. The subset denotes: CD45RA-negative fraction. The source is a man aged 18 to 29 in good health. Some clones in this sample may be carry-over from other donors' samples. This chain joins TRBV7-9 and TRBJ1-5, with 9 bases lining up with TRBD1. This CDR3 is CASSPGTGSVGNQPQHF. The CDR3 coding sequence is TGTGCCAGCAGCCCGGGGACAGGGAGCGTCGGCAATCAGCCCCAGCATTTT.